A selection of T cell receptor beta chains follows, all from one sample in a study of blood T cell repertoires in COVID-19. Only in-frame clones appear in the TCRdb table, and some are missing; sequencing was by immunoSEQ multiplex PCR. The sample carries about 400,000 clones, around nine tenths recorded once. The sequenced material came from PBMCs or T cells enriched from blood (not recorded which). All receptors derive from a woman in her thirties who had recovered from COVID-19. CDR3s include the opening cysteine and the closing phenylalanine or tryptophan. Fields, in order: CDR3 DNA, CDR3 protein, clone size, CDR3 length, J gene, D gene, V gene. The D gene is left open where the match is weak. Expanded clones get a size class; other rows say once, few or many, or leave the size out.

TGTGCCATCAGTACCACATTAGCGGGGTCTTCCTACAATGAGCAGTTCTTC | CAISTTLAGSSYNEQFF | NA | 17 | TRBJ2-1 | TRBD2 | TRBV10-3
TGTGCCAGCACCAGACAGGGGCCACCTGACTACGAGCAGTACTTC | CASTRQGPPDYEQYF | once | 15 | TRBJ2-7 | TRBD1 | TRBV2
TGCGCCAGCAGTTACCGGACAGCCATGAACACTGAAGCTTTCTTT | CASSYRTAMNTEAFF | NA | 15 | TRBJ1-1 | NA | TRBV10-2
TGTGCCAGCAGTGCATTTTTAGGCGGAGGGCCAGGAATCGGGGAGCTGTTTTTT | CASSAFLGGGPGIGELFF | once | 18 | TRBJ2-2 | NA | TRBV27
TGTGCCAGTAGTATTCCGACAGGGATCAGAAACACCATATATTTT | CASSIPTGIRNTIYF | NA | 15 | TRBJ1-3 | TRBD1 | TRBV19
TGTGCCAGCAGCGAAGCGGAACAGGTTTCCTACGAGCAGTACTTC | CASSEAEQVSYEQYF | NA | 15 | TRBJ2-7 | NA | TRBV3-1/TRBV3-2
TGTGCCAGCAGGGCTAGACAGGGGGCGCGGGAAAAACTGTTTTTT | CASRARQGAREKLFF | NA | 15 | TRBJ1-4 | TRBD1 | TRBV6-5
TGTGCCAGCGCCCGACCCTTGGGACAGGGGTGGACTGAAGCTTTCTTT | CASARPLGQGWTEAFF | few | 16 | TRBJ1-1 | TRBD1 | TRBV2
TGCGCCAGCAGCTTGGACAGGGCTGGAAACACCATATATTTT | CASSLDRAGNTIYF | NA | 14 | TRBJ1-3 | NA | TRBV5-1
TGTGCCAGCAGCCTCGGACTAGGTGTTCAGTACTTC | CASSLGLGVQYF | NA | 12 | TRBJ2-7 | TRBD2 | TRBV5-8
TGCAGCGTTTCGGGTTTTGGCTACACCTTC | CSVSGFGYTF | NA | 10 | TRBJ1-2 | NA | TRBV29-1
TGTGCCAGCAGCATCGAAGGGGGATTCGCTTTCTTT | CASSIEGGFAFF | few | 12 | TRBJ1-1 | NA | TRBV7-9
TGTGCCAGCAGCTTAGCGGCACCTAGCAATCAGCCCCAGCATTTT | CASSLAAPSNQPQHF | once | 15 | TRBJ1-5 | NA | TRBV7-2
TGCGCCAGCAGTGAGTCCGGAGCGGGGGAGACCCAGTACTTC | CASSESGAGETQYF | NA | 14 | TRBJ2-5 | TRBD2 | TRBV10-1
TGTGCCAGCTCACCGACAGAGCGGGAAAGATGGAACAATGAGCAGTTCTTC | CASSPTERERWNNEQFF | NA | 17 | TRBJ2-1 | TRBD2 | TRBV18
TGCGCCAGCAGCCCGGGACTAGCGGGAAAGGAGACCCAGTACTTC | CASSPGLAGKETQYF | NA | 15 | TRBJ2-5 | TRBD2 | TRBV5-1
TGTGCCAGCAACAGTCCGTGGAATGAGCAGTTCTTC | CASNSPWNEQFF | once | 12 | TRBJ2-1 | NA | TRBV7-9
TGTGCCAGCAGCTACCAGGGGGGGAACACTGAAGCTTTCTTT | CASSYQGGNTEAFF | NA | 14 | TRBJ1-1 | TRBD1 | TRBV7-9
TGTGCCAGCAGCTTGGGTCTCGACGGGTACACTGAAGCTTTCTTT | CASSLGLDGYTEAFF | NA | 15 | TRBJ1-1 | NA | TRBV5-8
TGTGCCATCAGAACCACAATTTCCCCGGGACAGGGAGGGGGCTACACCTTC | CAIRTTISPGQGGGYTF | NA | 17 | TRBJ1-2 | TRBD1 | TRBV10-3
TGTGCCTGGACCCGACGGGGGGGCCGGTTGGATACGCAGTATTTT | CAWTRRGGRLDTQYF | NA | 15 | TRBJ2-3 | TRBD2 | TRBV30
TGCGCCAGCAGCCAAGATTGGGCGACAAACATTCAGTACTTC | CASSQDWATNIQYF | NA | 14 | TRBJ2-4 | NA | TRBV4-3
TGTGCCAGCAGCTTAGATTTGAGGGGCGGGACCGTGAACACTGAAGCTTTCTTT | CASSLDLRGGTVNTEAFF | NA | 18 | TRBJ1-1 | NA | TRBV7-2
TGTGCCAGCAGTGAAGCGCGACAGCCCCAGCATTTT | CASSEARQPQHF | NA | 12 | TRBJ1-5 | NA | TRBV2
TGTGCCACCAGTGATTCCACAGGGGTAAACAATGAGCAGTTCTTC | CATSDSTGVNNEQFF | few | 15 | TRBJ2-1 | TRBD1 | TRBV24-1
TGTGCCAGTAGTATAGATACAGGGTATGGAAACACCATATATTTT | CASSIDTGYGNTIYF | NA | 15 | TRBJ1-3 | NA | TRBV19
TGTGCCAGCAGTATAACAGGGGGAGGAGAGACCCAGTACTTC | CASSITGGGETQYF | NA | 14 | TRBJ2-5 | TRBD1 | TRBV28
TGTGCCAGCAGTTTCGAGACAGGGGGCCTTGACGAGCAGTACTTC | CASSFETGGLDEQYF | NA | 15 | TRBJ2-7 | TRBD1 | TRBV2
TGCGCCAGCAGCCCCTGGGACAGCCCCTATGGCTACACCTTC | CASSPWDSPYGYTF | NA | 14 | TRBJ1-2 | TRBD1 | TRBV4-1
TGTGCCACAGACAGGGGGAACACTGAAGCTTTCTTT | CATDRGNTEAFF | NA | 12 | TRBJ1-1 | TRBD1 | TRBV2
TGTGCCAGCAGCCTCCTCAGGGGGACCTCCTACGAGCAGTACTTC | CASSLLRGTSYEQYF | NA | 15 | TRBJ2-7 | TRBD1 | TRBV3-1/TRBV3-2
TGCGCCAGCAGCGAGAACAGTTTTTCCTCTGGAAACACCATATATTTT | CASSENSFSSGNTIYF | NA | 16 | TRBJ1-3 | NA | TRBV4-3
TGCAGTGCTACCCAGGGTCGTGGCTACACCTTC | CSATQGRGYTF | NA | 11 | TRBJ1-2 | NA | TRBV20-1
TGTGCCAGCAGCAAACAACGGGACTATGGCTACACCTTC | CASSKQRDYGYTF | NA | 13 | TRBJ1-2 | NA | TRBV12-3/TRBV12-4
TGTGCCAGTTTTCCTGGGGCGTTCCTAAATTCACCCCTCCACTTT | CASFPGAFLNSPLHF | NA | 15 | TRBJ1-6 | NA | TRBV6-5
TGCGCCAGCAGCCGAGTAACAGGCGTCCAAGCTTTCTTT | CASSRVTGVQAFF | NA | 13 | TRBJ1-1 | NA | TRBV4-3
TGTGCCAGCAGCCAATTCGGGGGGCACTACGAGCAGTACTTC | CASSQFGGHYEQYF | few | 14 | TRBJ2-7 | NA | TRBV7-9
TGTGCCAGCAGCTTAGTGGAGGGGACTGAAGCTTTCTTT | CASSLVEGTEAFF | NA | 13 | TRBJ1-1 | NA | TRBV11-2
TGTGCCAGAAGCTTAGATTCCCTCCAGGGGGATAATTGGTTTGGCTACACCTTC | CARSLDSLQGDNWFGYTF | NA | 18 | TRBJ1-2 | NA | TRBV7-5
TGCGCCAGCAGCCCCGGGGAGCTCTACGAGCAGTACTTC | CASSPGELYEQYF | NA | 13 | TRBJ2-7 | NA | TRBV5-1
TGTGCCAGTAGTATGGGCAGGGATGGCAATCAGCCCCAGCATTTT | CASSMGRDGNQPQHF | once | 15 | TRBJ1-5 | NA | TRBV19
TGTGCCAGCAGCGTCCAGGACAGGGAGTTCCTTGAAGCTTTCTTT | CASSVQDREFLEAFF | NA | 15 | TRBJ1-1 | TRBD1 | TRBV5-6
TGTGCCAGCAGCAATGGAGGCTTTTACGAGCAGTACTTC | CASSNGGFYEQYF | few | 13 | TRBJ2-7 | NA | TRBV6-2/TRBV6-3
TGTGCCAGCTCGGCGGGTGACGGCGGGACCCAGTACTTC | CASSAGDGGTQYF | NA | 13 | TRBJ2-5 | NA | TRBV18
TGTGCCAGCAAAGGGGAGGCCAACGTCCTGACTTTC | CASKGEANVLTF | NA | 12 | TRBJ2-6 | NA | TRBV7-3
TGTGCCAGTAGTATAGTTGGGGAGGGCGAGTTCTTC | CASSIVGEGEFF | few | 12 | TRBJ2-1 | TRBD2 | TRBV19
TGTGCCTGGAAGCCAAACCAGGGTACGGCTTTCTTT | CAWKPNQGTAFF | NA | 12 | TRBJ1-1 | NA | TRBV30
TGTGCCAGCAGTCAGACTACTGCTACTCAAGAGACCCAGTACTTC | CASSQTTATQETQYF | NA | 15 | TRBJ2-5 | NA | TRBV6-4
TGTGCCAGCAGCAGGACAGGGAAGAACACTGAAGCTTTCTTT | CASSRTGKNTEAFF | NA | 14 | TRBJ1-1 | TRBD1 | TRBV27
TGTGCCACCAGCAGAGGGCAAAACTACGAGCAGTACTTC | CATSRGQNYEQYF | NA | 13 | TRBJ2-7 | NA | TRBV15